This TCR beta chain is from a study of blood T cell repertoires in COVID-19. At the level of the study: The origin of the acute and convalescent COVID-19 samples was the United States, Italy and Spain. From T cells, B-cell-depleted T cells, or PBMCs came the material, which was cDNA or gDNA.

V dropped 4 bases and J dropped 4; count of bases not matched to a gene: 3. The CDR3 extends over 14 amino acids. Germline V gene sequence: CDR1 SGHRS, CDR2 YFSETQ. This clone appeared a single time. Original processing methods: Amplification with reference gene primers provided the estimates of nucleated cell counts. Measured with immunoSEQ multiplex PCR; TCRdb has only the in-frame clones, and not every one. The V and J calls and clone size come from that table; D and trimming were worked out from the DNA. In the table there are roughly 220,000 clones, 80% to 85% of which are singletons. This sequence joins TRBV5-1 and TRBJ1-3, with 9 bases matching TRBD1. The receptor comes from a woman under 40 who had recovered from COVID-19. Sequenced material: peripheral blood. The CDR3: CASSLQGAGNTIYF. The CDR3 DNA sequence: TGCGCCAGCAGCCTACAGGGGGCAGGAAACACCATATATTTT.